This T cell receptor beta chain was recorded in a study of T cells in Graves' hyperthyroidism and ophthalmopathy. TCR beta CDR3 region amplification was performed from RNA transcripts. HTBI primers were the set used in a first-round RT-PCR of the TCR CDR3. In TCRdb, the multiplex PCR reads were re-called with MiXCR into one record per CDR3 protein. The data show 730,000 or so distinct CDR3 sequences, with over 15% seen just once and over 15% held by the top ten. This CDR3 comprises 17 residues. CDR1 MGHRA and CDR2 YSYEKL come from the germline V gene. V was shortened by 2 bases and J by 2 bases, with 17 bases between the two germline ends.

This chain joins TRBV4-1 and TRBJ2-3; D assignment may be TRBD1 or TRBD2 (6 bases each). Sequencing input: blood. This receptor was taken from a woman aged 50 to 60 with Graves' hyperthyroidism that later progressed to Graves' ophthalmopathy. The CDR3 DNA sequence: TGCGCCAGCAGCCAATATAAAGTGGGGGGCTTCACAGATACGCAGTATTTT. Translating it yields CASSQYKVGGFTDTQYF.